Included here is one T cell receptor (beta chain) sequence, with context. What it binds is unknown. These data are taken from a study of response to subunit inactivated influenza vaccine. CDR1 DFQATT and CDR2 SNEGSKA come from the germline V gene (reference sequence). The CDR3 is 16 residues long. With 0 bases clipped from V and 7 bases from J, the junction kept 8 bases outside the gene matches. A single record per CDR3 protein comes from TCRdb applying MiXCR to the RT-PCR reads. The data contain about 700,000 distinct CDR3 sequences, around 14% of them seen just once; the ten biggest clones take up around a tenth. General study points: With each seasonal influenza vaccination, the authors suggested, few new T cells are recruited.

This sequence joins TRBV20-1 and TRBJ2-1, with 11 bases aligning to TRBD1. This TCR was sampled from a man between 45 and 60 years old who received an inactivated influenza vaccine. The material was PBMCs from blood, obtained approximately 12 days after vaccination. CDR3 in amino acids: CSARDWTGGNRNEQFF. The DNA of the CDR3 is TGCAGTGCTAGAGATTGGACAGGGGGCAATCGGAATGAGCAGTTCTTC.